This T cell receptor (beta chain) was documented in a study of control samples from healthy donors and cancer patients. Trimming took 5 bases from V and 8 from J; bases not matched to a gene: 10. Per the germline V gene, CDR1 is MDHEN and CDR2 is SYDVKM. This CDR3 contains 15 residues. Only in-frame clones appear in the TCRdb table, and some are missing; sequencing was by immunoSEQ multiplex PCR. Of approximately 90,000 clones in the sample, around 85% were seen once. This chain uses TRBV28 with TRBJ2-1; the match to TRBD1 covers 9 bases. The source of this sequence is a man aged 25-40 years in good health. The sequencing input was blood. CDR3 sequence reads: CASSPTGTGRDEQFF. DNA for the CDR3: TGTGCCAGCAGTCCCACTGGGACAGGGCGGGATGAGCAGTTCTTC.